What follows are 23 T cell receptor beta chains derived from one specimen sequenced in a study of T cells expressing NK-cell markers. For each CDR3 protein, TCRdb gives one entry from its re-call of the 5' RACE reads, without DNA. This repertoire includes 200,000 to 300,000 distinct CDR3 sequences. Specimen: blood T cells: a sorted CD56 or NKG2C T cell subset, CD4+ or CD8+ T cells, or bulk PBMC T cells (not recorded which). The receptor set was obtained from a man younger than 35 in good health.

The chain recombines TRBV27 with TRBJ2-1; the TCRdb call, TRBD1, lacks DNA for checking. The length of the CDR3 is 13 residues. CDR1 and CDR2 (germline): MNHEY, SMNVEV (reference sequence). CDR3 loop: CASSPRQGTRQFF.

The CDR3 sequence is CASSRGGGETQYF. The V and J genes are TRBV25-1 and TRBJ2-5; without DNA, the TCRdb call of TRBD1 cannot be checked. The CDR3 length is 13 residues. Germline CDR1 is MGHDK and CDR2 is SYGVNS. Looking up the rest from reference TRBV25-1 and TRBJ2-5 gives the full variable domain: EADIYQTPRYLVIGTGKKITLECSQTMGHDKMYWYQQDPGMELHLIHYSYGVNSTEKGDLSSESTVSRIRTEHFPLTLESARPSHTSQYLCASSRGGGETQYFGPGTRLLVL.

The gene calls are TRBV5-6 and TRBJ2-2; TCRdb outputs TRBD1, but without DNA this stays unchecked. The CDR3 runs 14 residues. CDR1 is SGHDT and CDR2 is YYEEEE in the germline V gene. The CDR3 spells CASSFGRPTGELFF.

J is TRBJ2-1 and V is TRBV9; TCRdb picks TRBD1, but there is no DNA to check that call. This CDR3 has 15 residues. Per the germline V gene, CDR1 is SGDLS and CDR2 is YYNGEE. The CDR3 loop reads CASSVGLQGYNEQFF. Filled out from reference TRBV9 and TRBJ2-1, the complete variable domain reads DSGVTQTPKHLITATGQRVTLRCSPRSGDLSVYWYQQSLDQGLQFLIQYYNGEERAKGNILERFSAQQFPDLHSELNLSSLELGDSALYFCASSVGLQGYNEQFFGPGTRLTVL.

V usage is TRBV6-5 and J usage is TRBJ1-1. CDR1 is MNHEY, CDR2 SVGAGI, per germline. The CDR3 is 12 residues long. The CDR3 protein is CASRNGDTEAFF.

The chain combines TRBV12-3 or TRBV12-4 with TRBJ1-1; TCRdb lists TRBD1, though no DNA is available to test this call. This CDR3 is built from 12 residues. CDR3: CASSRDRGVAFF.

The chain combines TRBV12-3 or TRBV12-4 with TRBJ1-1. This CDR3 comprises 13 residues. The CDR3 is CASSSFDETEAFF.

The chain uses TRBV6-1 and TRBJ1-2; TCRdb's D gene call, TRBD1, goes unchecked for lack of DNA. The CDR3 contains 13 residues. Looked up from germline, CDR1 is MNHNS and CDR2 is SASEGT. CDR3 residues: CATLDRTSNGYTF.

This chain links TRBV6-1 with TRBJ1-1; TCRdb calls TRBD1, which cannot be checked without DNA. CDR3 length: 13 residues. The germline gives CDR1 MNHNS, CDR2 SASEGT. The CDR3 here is CATRTPRNTEAFF.

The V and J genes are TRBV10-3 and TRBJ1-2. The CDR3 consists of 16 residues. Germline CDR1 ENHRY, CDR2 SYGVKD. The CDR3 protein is CAISIRAGNSNYGYTF.

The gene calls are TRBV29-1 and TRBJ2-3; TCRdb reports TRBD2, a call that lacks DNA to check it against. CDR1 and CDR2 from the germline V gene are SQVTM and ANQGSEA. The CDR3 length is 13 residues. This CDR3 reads CSVALDLSDTQYF.

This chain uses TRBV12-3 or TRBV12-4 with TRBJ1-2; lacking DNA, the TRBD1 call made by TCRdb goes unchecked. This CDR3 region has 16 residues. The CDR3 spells CASKEGNTRGGYGYTF.

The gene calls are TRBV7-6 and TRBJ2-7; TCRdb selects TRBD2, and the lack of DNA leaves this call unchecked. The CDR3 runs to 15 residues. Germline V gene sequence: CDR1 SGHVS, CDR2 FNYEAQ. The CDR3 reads CASAGLSGRTHEQYF.

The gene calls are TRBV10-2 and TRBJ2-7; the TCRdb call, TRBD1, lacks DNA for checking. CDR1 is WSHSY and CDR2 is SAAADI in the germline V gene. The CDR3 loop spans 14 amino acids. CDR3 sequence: CASSLGTSFYEQYF.

This CDR3 is CASSLGVGNVLTF. This rearrangement joins TRBV7-2 to TRBJ2-6. The CDR3 extends over 13 amino acids. CDR1 and CDR2 (germline): SGHTA, FQGNSA. The whole variable domain, remainder taken from reference TRBV7-2 and TRBJ2-6, is GAGVSQSPSNKVTEKGKDVELRCDPISGHTALYWYRQSLGQGLEFLIYFQGNSAPDKSGLPSDRFSAERTGGSVSTLTIQRTQQEDSAVYLCASSLGVGNVLTFGAGSRLTVL.

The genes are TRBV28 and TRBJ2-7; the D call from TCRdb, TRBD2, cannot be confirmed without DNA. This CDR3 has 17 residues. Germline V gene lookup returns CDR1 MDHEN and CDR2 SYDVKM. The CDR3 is CASSSGTSGRTFSQQYF.

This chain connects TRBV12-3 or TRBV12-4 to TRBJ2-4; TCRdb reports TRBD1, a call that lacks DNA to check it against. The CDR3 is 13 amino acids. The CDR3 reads CATPVLAKNIQYF.

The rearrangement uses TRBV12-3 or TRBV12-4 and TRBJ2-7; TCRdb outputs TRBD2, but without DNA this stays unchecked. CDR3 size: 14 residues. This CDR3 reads CASSQQGGSHEQYF.

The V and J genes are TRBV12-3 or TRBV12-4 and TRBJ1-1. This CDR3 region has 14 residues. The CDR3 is CASSLIGLPTEAFF.

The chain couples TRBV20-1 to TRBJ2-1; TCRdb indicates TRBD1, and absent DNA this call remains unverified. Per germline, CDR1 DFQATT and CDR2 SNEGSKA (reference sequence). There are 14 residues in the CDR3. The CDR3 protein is CSATRDRGGNEQFF.

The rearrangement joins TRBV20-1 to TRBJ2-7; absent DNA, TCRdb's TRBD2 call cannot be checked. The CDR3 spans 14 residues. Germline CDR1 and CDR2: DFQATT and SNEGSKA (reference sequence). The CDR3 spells CSVKRAGLADEQYF.

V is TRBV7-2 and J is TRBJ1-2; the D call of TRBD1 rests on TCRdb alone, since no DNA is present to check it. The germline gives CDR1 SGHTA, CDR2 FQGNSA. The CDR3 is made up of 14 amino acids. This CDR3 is CASSRSARGYGYTF.

The chain's CDR3 is CASSPIGGGQETQYF. The chain employs TRBV12-3 or TRBV12-4 and TRBJ2-5; the D call of TRBD2 rests on TCRdb alone, since no DNA is present to check it. The CDR3 has 15 residues.